The 26 T cell receptor beta chains listed next were all sequenced from one sample in a study of naive and memory T cell subsets. Both TRBC1 and TRBC2 were covered by a beta constant-region primer of two equimolar oligonucleotides. Ligated cDNA was amplified by four rounds of PCR with nested alpha and beta constant-region primers and SP2. TCRdb analysed the UMI-ligation and nested PCR reads with MiXCR anew, one entry per CDR3 protein. Of more than 120,000 distinct CDR3 sequences listed, 15% to 25% are singletons. Antigen specificity for these receptors is unknown. Whole-study results and caveats: Naive repertoires, especially CD8, held a few larger clonotypes, possibly memory cells re-expressing CD45RA.

The material sequenced was naive CD8+ T cells from blood. These receptors all stem from a human donor in good health.

This clonotype was seen a handful of times. The V call is TRBV7-9, the J call TRBJ2-1; the match to TRBD2 covers 12 bases. J lost 6 bases, V lost 5 bases, and 8 bases had no gene match. CDR3 size: 16 residues. Germline V gene lookup returns CDR1 SEHNR and CDR2 FQNEAQ (reference sequence). In nucleotides, the CDR3 is TGTGCCAGCAGCCATCCCCTAGCGGGAGGGTCCAATGAGCAGTTCTTC. It is translated as CASSHPLAGGSNEQFF.

This clonotype showed up just a few times. V and J are TRBV13 and TRBJ2-3, with a possible D match to TRBD2 (6 bases). The CDR3 extends over 11 amino acids. Trimming removed 6 bases from V and 8 bases from J, with 9 bases in between. The germline V gene encodes CDR1 PRHDT and CDR2 FYEKMQ (reference sequence). The CDR3 protein is CASRGGSTQYF. The CDR3 DNA sequence: TGTGCCAGCAGGGGAGGTTCTACGCAGTATTTT.

The gene calls are TRBV20-1 and TRBJ2-7, with a possible D match to TRBD2 (5 bases). The V gene lost 3 bases and the J gene lost 1 base, with 13 bases spanning the gap. Germline V lookup: CDR1 DFQATT, CDR2 SNEGSKA (reference sequence). The CDR3 length is 14 residues. The CDR3 DNA reads as TGCAGTGCTAGTCTTTACGGGGAGTCCTACGAGCAGTACTTC. Translating it yields CSASLYGESYEQYF.

The rearrangement joins TRBV5-4 to TRBJ2-3; 10 bases map to TRBD2. This CDR3 has 13 residues. Looked up from germline, CDR1 is SGHNT and CDR2 is YYREEE (reference sequence). J lost 3 bases, V lost 9 bases, and 4 bases had no gene match. The CDR3: CATSGRETDTQYF. Written as DNA, the CDR3 is TGTGCCACAAGCGGGAGGGAGACAGATACGCAGTATTTT.

The chain employs TRBV6-5 and TRBJ2-3; D remains ambiguous. This CDR3 is 14 amino acids long. The V gene lost 3 bases and the J gene lost 2 bases, with 9 bases spanning the gap. The germline gives CDR1 MNHEY, CDR2 SVGAGI. In nucleotides, the CDR3 is TGTGCCAGCAGTTATGGAATGAACACAGATACGCAGTATTTT. This codes for CASSYGMNTDTQYF.

The chain is built from TRBV29-1 and TRBJ2-7; the D call may be TRBD1 or TRBD2 (6 bases each). Trimming took off 4 bases at V and 1 base at J, with 17 bases between the two ends. This CDR3 contains 15 residues. Germline CDR1 reads SQVTM; CDR2 reads ANQGSEA. DNA for the CDR3: TGCAGCGTTGGAGCCTGGACTACAGGGTCCTACGAGCAGTACTTC. Translating it yields CSVGAWTTGSYEQYF.

The chain is built from TRBV29-1 and TRBJ2-2; D possibly uses TRBD1 or TRBD2 (5 bases each). CDR3 length: 12 amino acids. Trimming removed 3 bases at V and 6 bases at J, with 8 bases between. The germline gives CDR1 SQVTM, CDR2 ANQGSEA. DNA of the CDR3: TGCAGCGTTGAGGGGGAACCCGGGGAGCTGTTTTTT. This encodes CSVEGEPGELFF.

This clonotype was counted between two and nine times. This chain links TRBV12-3 or TRBV12-4 with TRBJ1-1, with D maybe TRBD1 (6 bases). The CDR3 totals 13 residues. Trimming removed 5 bases at V and 6 bases at J, with 13 bases between. The CDR3 protein is CASSITGSPEAFF. CDR3 nucleotide sequence: TGTGCCAGCAGTATAACAGGGTCCCCTGAAGCTTTCTTT.

Regarding this clonotype: One junction end disagrees with the germline gene, perhaps due to a read error. The chain links TRBV28 to TRBJ1-5, with D hard to call. The CDR3 is made up of 8 amino acids. Germline lookup yields CDR1 MDHEN and CDR2 SYDVKM. In DNA, the CDR3 is TGTGCCACCAGCGGTGGTAATTTT. Amino acids: CATSGGNF. Filled out from reference TRBV28 and TRBJ1-5, the complete variable domain reads DVKVTQSSRYLVKRTGEKVFLECVQDMDHENMFWYRQDPGLGLRLIYFSYDVKMKEKGDIPEGYSVSREKKERFSLILESASTNQTSMYLCATSGGNFGDGTRLSIL.

This clonotype was recorded many times. The chain is built from TRBV3-1 and TRBJ1-3; D is perhaps TRBD1 (5 bases). Germline V gene data show CDR1 as LGHDT and CDR2 as YNNKEL (reference sequence). Trimming took 1 base from V and 0 from J, leaving 10 bases between them. The CDR3 is made up of 16 amino acids. DNA of the CDR3: TGTGCCAGCAGCCAAGCTTGGCAGGGCTCTGGAAACACCATATATTTT. Translation: CASSQAWQGSGNTIYF.

This clonotype was counted between two and nine times. The rearrangement links TRBV4-1 to TRBJ2-7, with D uncertain. The CDR3 loop spans 13 amino acids. Between the trimmed V and J ends, which lost 4 bases and 4 bases, there was a span of 11 bases. The germline V gene has CDR1 MGHRA and CDR2 YSYEKL. CDR3 residues: CASSRVVGYEQYF. For the CDR3, the DNA is TGCGCCAGCAGCCGCGTAGTAGGGTACGAGCAGTACTTC.

A few counts support this clonotype. CDR3 loop: CATSDLTTSGSSTDTQYF. CDR3 nucleotides: TGTGCCACCAGTGATTTGACAACTAGCGGATCTAGCACAGATACGCAGTATTTT. The J gene is TRBJ2-3, the V gene TRBV24-1, with 8 bases that match TRBD2. The germline gives CDR1 KGHDR, CDR2 SFDVKD. This CDR3 comprises 18 residues. V lost 0 bases to trimming and J lost 0 bases; unmatched junction nucleotides: 7.

There are a few counts of this clonotype. The chain combines TRBV13 with TRBJ2-1; weak D call: TRBD1 (6 bases). Germline V lookup: CDR1 PRHDT, CDR2 FYEKMQ (reference sequence). The CDR3 sequence is 17 residues long. Between the trimmed V and J ends, which lost 5 bases and 7 bases, there was a span of 24 bases. The CDR3: CASSQITGQGFENEQFF. The CDR3 DNA reads as TGTGCCAGCAGCCAAATCACCGGGCAGGGGTTTGAGAATGAGCAGTTCTTC.

V usage is TRBV7-8 and J usage is TRBJ2-7, with 9 positions matching TRBD1. The CDR3 contains 14 residues. Germline V CDR1 and CDR2: SGHVS, FQNEAQ. The V and J ends lost 4 bases and 3 bases, in that order; junction bases with no gene match: 4. The CDR3: CASSYWTGDYEQYF. CDR3 bases: TGTGCCAGCAGCTATTGGACAGGGGACTACGAGCAGTACTTC.

The chain links TRBV12-3 or TRBV12-4 to TRBJ2-1; 8 bases are shared with TRBD1. The J segment lost 5 bases and the V segment lost 7 bases, leaving 7 bases of the junction unmatched. CDR3 length equals 14 residues. Here the CDR3 reads CASTQGAGDNEQFF. CDR3 coding DNA: TGTGCCAGCACCCAGGGGGCAGGGGACAATGAGCAGTTCTTC.

This clonotype was observed a few times. The chain recombines TRBV12-5 with TRBJ2-5, with 7 bases that match TRBD1. The CDR3 runs 21 residues. Germline V CDR1 and CDR2: LGHNT, FRNRAP. The J segment lost 0 bases and the V segment lost 0 bases, leaving 19 bases of the junction unmatched. The CDR3, as DNA: TGTGCTAGTGGTTTGGTACTAGGCGACAGGGAGAGAAGTTCTTACCAAGAGACCCAGTACTTC. Translating it yields CASGLVLGDRERSSYQETQYF.

The chain carries TRBV20-1 and TRBJ2-1; 8 bases fit TRBD2. Germline V gives CDR1 DFQATT, CDR2 SNEGSKA (reference sequence). The CDR3 covers 16 residues. V shed 4 bases, J shed 9 bases, and the junction held 17 bases outside the gene matches. Here the CDR3 reads CSATRGLEREQGEQFF. CDR3 nucleotide sequence: TGCAGTGCTACGCGGGGACTGGAGCGGGAGCAGGGTGAGCAGTTCTTC.

The chain uses TRBV7-2 and TRBJ2-1, with D possibly being TRBD2 (6 bases). In germline, CDR1 is SGHTA, CDR2 FQGNSA. This CDR3 comprises 15 residues. The V end lost 3 bases, the J end lost 3 bases, and 12 bases lay between the germline ends. The CDR3 loop is CASSLWGDGYNEQFF. CDR3 bases: TGTGCCAGCAGCTTGTGGGGGGATGGCTACAATGAGCAGTTCTTC.

The chain links TRBV21-1 to TRBJ2-7; the tabulated D call, TRBD2, remains unverified against the DNA. TRBV21-1 is noted as a pseudogene. CDR3 size: 16 residues. The CDR3 reads CASSNLPAGGCYEQYF. For the CDR3, the DNA is TGTGCCAGCAGCAACCTCCCAGCAGGGGGCTGCTACGAGCAGTACTTC.

This chain joins TRBV6-1 and TRBJ2-2; D gene unclear. This CDR3 has 13 residues. Germline CDR1 MNHNS, CDR2 SASEGT. DNA for the CDR3: TGTGCAGCCACCGGGCCCAACACCGGGGAGCTGTTTTTT. Its translation: CAATGPNTGELFF.

This clonotype turned up a few times. In DNA, the CDR3 is TGTGCCAGCAGCATAGGACGGTACAATGAGCAGTTCTTC. It specifies CASSIGRYNEQFF. V gene TRBV12-3 or TRBV12-4 combines with J gene TRBJ2-1; unclear D gene. The CDR3 has 13 residues. V was pared by 6 bases and J by 4 bases, with 10 bases between.

This sequence joins TRBV24-1 and TRBJ2-1; no firm D call. The CDR3 has 13 residues. Germline CDR1 is KGHDR and CDR2 is SFDVKD. Trimming stripped 2 bases from V and 9 bases from J, with 10 bases between. In DNA, the CDR3 is TGTGCCACCAGTGATTACCCAACTGGTGAGCAGTTCTTC. Protein: CATSDYPTGEQFF.

The CDR3 loop is CASSLGRGDEQYF. DNA for the CDR3: TGCGCCAGCAGCTTGGGTAGGGGGGACGAGCAGTACTTC. The chain carries TRBV5-1 and TRBJ2-7, with D perhaps assigned TRBD1 or TRBD2 (6 bases each). Germline lookup yields CDR1 SGHRS and CDR2 YFSETQ. The length of the CDR3 is 13 residues. Trimming removed 0 bases from V and 5 bases from J, with 9 bases in between.

V and J are TRBV5-1 and TRBJ2-7; D remains ambiguous. V gave up 4 bases and J gave up 3 bases, with 11 bases separating them. The CDR3 loop spans 13 amino acids. Germline V gene data show CDR1 as SGHRS and CDR2 as YFSETQ. The CDR3 sequence is CASSVQRDYEQYF. The CDR3 coding sequence is TGCGCCAGCAGCGTGCAGCGAGACTACGAGCAGTACTTC. Full variable domain (rest looked up from reference TRBV5-1 and TRBJ2-7): KAGVTQTPRYLIKTRGQQVTLSCSPISGHRSVSWYQQTPGQGLQFLFEYFSETQRNKGNFPGRFSGRQFSNSRSEMNVSTLELGDSALYLCASSVQRDYEQYFGPGTRLTVT.

This clonotype has only a few counts. This rearrangement joins TRBV5-1 to TRBJ2-2, with D perhaps TRBD2 (5 bases). Germline V lookup: CDR1 SGHRS, CDR2 YFSETQ. The germline V and J ends were trimmed by 2 bases and 0 bases, with 17 bases remaining between them. The CDR3 is 18 residues long. This chain's CDR3 is CASSFLWSGNPNTGELFF. The CDR3 region has the DNA TGCGCCAGCAGCTTCCTTTGGTCGGGAAACCCGAACACCGGGGAGCTGTTTTTT.

CDR3 amino acids: CASSLAGRLAGAAFNEQFF. The CDR3 DNA follows: TGCGCCAGCAGCTTGGCCGGGAGACTAGCGGGAGCCGCCTTCAATGAGCAGTTCTTC. The chain is built from TRBV5-1 and TRBJ2-1; 12 nucleotides match TRBD2. Germline trimming cut 0 bases from V and 6 bases from J; bases unmatched to any gene: 13. The length of the CDR3 is 19 residues. Looked up from germline, CDR1 is SGHRS and CDR2 is YFSETQ.